These T cell receptor beta chains were read from a single sample in a study of blood T cell repertoires in COVID-19. Only in-frame clones appear in the TCRdb table, and some are missing; sequencing was by immunoSEQ multiplex PCR. The table shows around 200,000 clones, with about 83% occurring only once. Sequencing was carried out using peripheral blood. The receptors stem from a woman aged 25 to 39 with COVID-19, enrolled during active disease. The CDR3 runs from the conserved cysteine through the conserved F or W. The D gene is left open where the match is weak. Not all rows give a size; the values are once, few, many and, for expanded clones, a class.

- - TRBJ2-1 TRBV3-1/TRBV3-2 CASSQDSPVTYNEQFF TGTGCCAGCAGCCAAGATTCCCCAGTAACCTACAATGAGCAGTTCTTC
- TRBD2 TRBJ2-2 TRBV18 CASSGRTSGRIGGELFF TGTGCCAGCTCAGGACGGACTAGCGGGAGGATCGGCGGGGAGCTGTTTTTT
- TRBD2 TRBJ2-1 TRBV7-7 CASSLLAAPSNEQFF TGTGCCAGCAGCTTACTAGCGGCGCCAAGCAATGAGCAGTTCTTC
- TRBD2 TRBJ2-7 TRBV30 CAWSEVTSVIYEQYF TGTGCCTGGAGTGAGGTGACTAGCGTTATTTACGAGCAGTACTTC
- - TRBJ2-2 TRBV28 CASSFQVPTGELFF TGTGCCAGCAGTTTTCAGGTTCCCACCGGGGAGCTGTTTTTT
- TRBD2 TRBJ2-5 TRBV19 CASSRAGIGETQYF TGTGCCAGTAGTCGAGCGGGAATCGGAGAGACCCAGTACTTC
- - TRBJ2-7 TRBV29-1 CSVGGQLYEQYF TGCAGCGTTGGAGGGCAGCTCTACGAGCAGTACTTC
- TRBD2 TRBJ2-5 TRBV5-1 CASSLEGSGRSETQYF TGCGCCAGCAGCTTGGAAGGTAGCGGGAGGTCGGAGACCCAGTACTTC
- - TRBJ1-6 TRBV5-4 CASSPGSAGSGNSPLHF TGTGCCAGCAGCCCGGGTTCGGCAGGCTCAGGGAATTCACCCCTCCACTTT
few - TRBJ1-2 TRBV7-9 CASSPATGNYGYTF TGTGCCAGCAGCCCAGCGACAGGAAACTATGGCTACACCTTC
- TRBD2 TRBJ2-3 TRBV18 CASSQNSGSPDTQYF TGTGCCAGCTCACAAAATAGCGGGAGCCCAGATACGCAGTATTTT
- TRBD2 TRBJ2-7 TRBV14 CASSQGLASYEQYF TGTGCCAGCAGCCAAGGACTAGCCTCCTACGAGCAGTACTTC
few TRBD1 TRBJ2-7 TRBV7-2 CASRPEGGPLYEQYF TGTGCCAGCAGGCCGGAAGGGGGCCCCCTCTACGAGCAGTACTTC
few - TRBJ1-2 TRBV29-1 CSVVGDYGYTF TGCAGCGTTGTCGGGGACTATGGCTACACCTTC
- - TRBJ1-6 TRBV9 CASSGYTGNSPLHF TGTGCCAGCAGCGGTTACACGGGAAATTCACCCCTCCACTTT
- TRBD1 TRBJ1-2 TRBV4-3 CASSQADRTGSNYGYTF TGCGCCAGCAGCCAAGCCGACAGGACAGGGTCTAACTATGGCTACACCTTC
- - TRBJ2-2 TRBV3-1/TRBV3-2 CASNFWRQTTGELFF TGTGCCAGCAATTTTTGGAGACAGACCACCGGGGAGCTGTTTTTT
- TRBD1 TRBJ1-4 TRBV5-4 CASSPTGAATNEKLFF TGTGCCAGCAGCCCGACAGGGGCTGCAACTAATGAAAAACTGTTTTTT
- TRBD1 TRBJ2-5 TRBV29-1 CSVEDRDRGQTQYF TGCAGCGTTGAAGACCGGGACAGGGGACAGACCCAGTACTTC
- TRBD2 TRBJ2-1 TRBV2 CASSPRGVKDEQFF TGTGCCAGCAGCCCTCGGGGGGTAAAAGATGAGCAGTTCTTC
- TRBD1 TRBJ2-7 TRBV3-1/TRBV3-2 CASSLRDRTAYEQYF TGTGCCAGCAGTCTCCGGGACAGAACCGCCTACGAGCAGTACTTC
- TRBD1 TRBJ2-7 TRBV2 CASSESAGGWAGRYEQYF TGTGCCAGCAGTGAAAGCGCAGGGGGCTGGGCCGGAAGGTACGAGCAGTACTTC
- TRBD2 TRBJ2-7 TRBV29-1 CSVMGLAGVYEQYF TGCAGCGTTATGGGACTAGCGGGAGTCTACGAGCAGTACTTC
- TRBD1 TRBJ1-1 TRBV5-4 CASSLAQGANTEAFF TGTGCCAGCAGCTTGGCCCAGGGGGCAAACACTGAAGCTTTCTTT
- TRBD1 TRBJ1-2 TRBV29-1 CSVGGTVNYGYTF TGCAGCGTCGGCGGGACAGTTAACTATGGCTACACCTTC
once - TRBJ2-3 TRBV4-3 CASSQVSRSDTQYF TGCGCCAGCAGCCAAGTATCGAGGTCGGATACGCAGTATTTT
- TRBD1 TRBJ2-3 TRBV24-1 CATSDFGQGASDTQYF TGTGCCACCAGTGATTTCGGACAGGGGGCGTCAGATACGCAGTATTTT
once TRBD2 TRBJ2-5 TRBV7-2 CASSFMGGETQYF TGTGCCAGCAGCTTTATGGGGGGGGAGACCCAGTACTTC
few TRBD1 TRBJ1-4 TRBV6-1 CASSEGTGFEKLFF TGTGCCAGCAGTGAAGGGACAGGGTTTGAAAAACTGTTTTTT
once TRBD2 TRBJ2-1 TRBV15 CATSLAGGGNEQFF TGTGCCACCTCGCTGGCGGGAGGTGGAAATGAGCAGTTCTTC